This TCR beta chain was profiled in a study of blood T cells in healthy people across ages. Study results and limitations: No conclusive comparison of naive versus antigen-experienced cells was possible with unsorted PBMCs.

For this clonotype: What it recognizes is unknown.

Combining a sample-barcoded 5' primer with a J-beta primer mix, a second PCR ran for about 7 to 11 cycles. Each CDR3 protein gets one entry after TCRdb re-called the 5' RACE reads with MiXCR. The data contain about 540,000 distinct CDR3 sequences, 20% to 30% of them singletons. V trimming: 0 bases; J trimming: 6 bases; junction bases outside the gene matches: 8. Germline CDR1 is SGHDN and CDR2 is FVKESK. This CDR3 is 16 amino acids long. These data were also filed under a second study, of T cells of mothers and their children.

The specimen sequenced was blood. The rearrangement uses TRBV14 and TRBJ2-7; 10 bases line up with TRBD2. This TCR derives from a boy between 10 and 17 years old in good health. CDR3 region: CASSQDLLAGVPEQYF. The CDR3 DNA reads TGTGCCAGCAGCCAAGATCTTCTAGCGGGAGTTCCCGAGCAGTACTTC.